This T cell receptor beta chain emerged from a study of graft-versus-host responses after intestinal transplantation. About this clone: Its cognate antigen is unknown.

Using immunoSEQ multiplex PCR, the repertoire was profiled, and TCRdb retains in-frame clones only, with some absent. This sample has tens of thousands of clones; 94% occur once, and the top ten carry about 0.2%. The source of this sequence is a human donor who was the organ donor for an intestinal transplant. The specimen was unstimulated CD4+ T cells sorted from spleen or lymph node cells, collected before transplant.

CDR3 sequence: CASSQEKRGDGYTF. The CDR3 coding sequence is TGTGCCAGCAGCCAAGAAAAACGGGGGGATGGCTACACCTTC. The rearrangement links TRBV4-2 to TRBJ1-2; tentatively, D is TRBD1 (5 bases). Germline V gives CDR1 LGHNA, CDR2 YNFKEQ. Trimming cost V 0 bases and J 6 bases, with 11 bases left between them. This CDR3 region has 14 residues.